One sample yielded the 15 T cell receptor beta chains listed below, sequenced in a study of T cell responses to AZD1222 COVID-19 vaccine. TCRdb keeps only in-frame clones here, not all; method: immunoSEQ multiplex PCR. The sample contains around 46,000 clones, 89% of which appear only once. The sequencing used peripheral blood, collected 28 days after the second AZD1222 dose. The receptors stem from an adult who received the AZD1222 COVID-19 vaccine.

In its sample, this clone was seen a few times. The V call is TRBV15, the J call TRBJ1-6; tentatively, D is TRBD1 (5 bases). The CDR3 has 17 amino acids. V was cut by 0 bases and J by 6 bases, with 15 bases left in between. Germline V gene sequence: CDR1 LNHNV, CDR2 YYDKDF (reference sequence). In DNA form, the CDR3 reads TGTGCCACCAGCAGAGATGAGAGGGGCGATCTTAATTCACCCCTCCACTTT. Amino acids: CATSRDERGDLNSPLHF.

This chain connects TRBV28 to TRBJ2-7; 7 bases fit TRBD1. CDR1 MDHEN and CDR2 SYDVKM come from the germline V gene. The CDR3 runs 12 residues. V lost 6 bases and J lost 3; bases outside the gene matches: 2. In DNA, the CDR3 is TGTGCCAGCAGGAGGACAGGCTACGAGCAGTACTTC. This translates into CASRRTGYEQYF.

This rearrangement joins TRBV24-1 to TRBJ2-3; no firm D call. Germline assignment: CDR1 KGHDR and CDR2 SFDVKD. Between the trimmed V and J ends, which lost 0 bases and 2 bases, there was a span of 8 bases. This CDR3 contains 15 residues. CDR3 in amino acids: CATSDLSWDTDTQYF. DNA of the CDR3: TGTGCCACCAGTGATTTGTCTTGGGACACAGATACGCAGTATTTT.

The V and J genes are TRBV3-1 (or the pseudogene TRBV3-2) and TRBJ2-1, with D tentatively TRBD2 (5 bases). Trimming pared 1 base from V and 4 bases from J, leaving 5 bases between. Germline CDR1 is LGHDT and CDR2 is YNNKEL (reference sequence). The CDR3 is made up of 13 amino acids. CDR3 DNA sequence: TGTGCCAGCAGCCAAGCGGGATACAATGAGCAGTTCTTC. As protein: CASSQAGYNEQFF.

The rearrangement joins TRBV6-5 to TRBJ1-4; the D gene is possibly TRBD1 (5 bases). The V end was cut by 2 bases, the J end by 1 base, with 11 bases between. Germline CDR1 and CDR2: MNHEY and SVGAGI. CDR3 length: 16 residues. CDR3 nucleotide sequence: TGTGCCAGCAGTTACCCCCAGGGCAGAACTAATGAAAAACTGTTTTTT. Protein sequence: CASSYPQGRTNEKLFF.

The rearrangement links TRBV7-2 to TRBJ1-1, with D maybe TRBD1 (6 bases). The CDR3 covers 15 residues. Trimming stripped 1 base from V and 9 bases from J, with 18 bases between. CDR1 and CDR2 (germline): SGHTA, FQGNSA. The CDR3, as DNA: TGTGCCAGCAGCTTAGACTACAGGGTAGGCGGGAAAGCTTTCTTT. It is translated as CASSLDYRVGGKAFF.

The DNA for the CDR3 is TGTGCCAGCAGCTCAGAAGTGTACGAGCAGTACTTC. Encoded protein: CASSSEVYEQYF. The chain recombines TRBV28 with TRBJ2-7; D remains unclear. The CDR3 runs to 12 residues. With 6 bases removed from V and 4 bases from J, the gap between germline ends came to 10 bases. CDR1 and CDR2 (germline): MDHEN, SYDVKM.

The chain recombines TRBV4-2 with TRBJ2-7, with TRBD2 matching 11 bases. J was trimmed by 3 bases and V by 4 bases; bases with no gene match: 11. This CDR3 comprises 17 residues. The germline V gene has CDR1 LGHNA and CDR2 YNFKEQ. The CDR3 sequence: CASSPTSGNGRSYEQYF. The CDR3 DNA reads as TGTGCCAGCAGCCCGACTAGCGGGAACGGACGTAGCTACGAGCAGTACTTC.

This clone was picked up a small number of times. The rearrangement links TRBV7-9 to TRBJ2-7; TRBD2 is a possible D gene (6 bases). The germline V gene has CDR1 SEHNR and CDR2 FQNEAQ (reference sequence). V was clipped by 3 bases and J by 5 bases, with 11 bases between them. The CDR3 is 13 residues long. The CDR3 coding sequence is TGTGCCAGCAGCTTTCGGGGGAGCCACGAGCAGTACTTC. It yields the protein CASSFRGSHEQYF. Full variable domain (missing parts from reference TRBV7-9 and TRBJ2-7): DTGVSQNPRHKITKRGQNVTFRCDPISEHNRLYWYRQTLGQGPEFLTYFQNEAQLEKSRLLSDRFSAERPKGSFSTLEIQRTEQGDSAMYLCASSFRGSHEQYFGPGTRLTVT.

The chain carries TRBV19 and TRBJ1-2; D is perhaps TRBD1 (6 bases). V lost 5 bases, J lost 4 bases, and 26 bases lay in between. Germline V CDR1 and CDR2: LNHDA, SQIVND (reference sequence). The CDR3 spans 18 residues. The CDR3 loop reads CASSSITGQPPWGYGYTF. The CDR3 coding sequence is TGTGCCAGTAGTTCTATCACCGGACAGCCGCCATGGGGCTATGGCTACACCTTC. The entire variable domain, with the rest obtained from reference TRBV19 and TRBJ1-2, is as follows: DGGITQSPKYLFRKEGQNVTLSCEQNLNHDAMYWYRQDPGQGLRLIYYSQIVNDFQKGDIAEGYSVSREKKESFPLTVTSAQKNPTAFYLCASSSITGQPPWGYGYTFGSGTRLTVV.

The chain employs TRBV28 and TRBJ2-1; possible D gene TRBD1, 6 bases. V was pared by 3 bases and J by 9 bases, with 15 bases between. There are 14 residues in the CDR3. Germline CDR1 is MDHEN and CDR2 is SYDVKM. This CDR3 reads CASSFPAPGVEQFF. CDR3 DNA: TGTGCCAGCAGTTTTCCAGCCCCAGGGGTTGAGCAGTTCTTC.

This clone was detected once. The chain uses TRBV19 and TRBJ2-5; possibly TRBD1 for D (6 bases). V was shortened by 4 bases and J by 5 bases, with 8 bases between the two germline ends. The CDR3 has 12 residues. CDR1 and CDR2 from the germline V gene are LNHDA and SQIVND (reference sequence). The CDR3 DNA sequence: TGTGCCAGTAGTAACAGGGATGAGACCCAGTACTTC. Its protein is CASSNRDETQYF.

A single count supports this clone. The chain is built from TRBV2 and TRBJ1-2; 8 bases fit TRBD1. The CDR3 is 16 amino acids. V dropped 4 bases and J dropped 4; count of bases not matched to a gene: 11. Germline loops: CDR1 SNHLY, CDR2 FYNNEI. For the CDR3, the DNA is TGTGCCAGCAGTGCCCACAGGGGGGAAAACTTCTATGGCTACACCTTC. It encodes CASSAHRGENFYGYTF.

This chain joins TRBV6-5 and TRBJ1-5, with 7 bases lining up with TRBD1. Germline V CDR1 and CDR2: MNHEY, SVGAGI. V was pared by 6 bases and J by 2 bases, with 4 bases of the junction left unmatched. CDR3 length equals 14 residues. The CDR3 region is CASRAGGGNQPQHF. The DNA for the CDR3 is TGTGCCAGCAGAGCAGGGGGTGGCAATCAGCCCCAGCATTTT.

The V gene is TRBV27, the J gene TRBJ2-7, with 7 bases identical to TRBD2. This CDR3 is 15 amino acids long. Germline V gene lookup returns CDR1 MNHEY and CDR2 SMNVEV (reference sequence). Germline trimming cut 6 bases from V and 5 bases from J; bases unmatched to any gene: 13. Here the CDR3 DNA reads TGTGCCAGCAGCCACCCGGGCGGGGGTGTGGACGAGCAGTACTTC. Protein sequence: CASSHPGGGVDEQYF.